Listed below are T cell receptor beta chains from one sample, sequenced in a study of blood T cell repertoires in COVID-19. Repertoires were generated with immunoSEQ multiplex PCR, while TCRdb's copy carries only in-frame clones and drops some. The data show about 230,000 clones, 88% seen once. Sequenced material: PBMCs or T cells enriched from blood (not recorded which). Receptor source: a woman in her 30s who had been exposed to COVID-19. CDR3s include the opening cysteine and the closing phenylalanine or tryptophan. A D gene is named only where the DNA matches it firmly. Part of the rows lack a size; the others show once, few, many or a class for expanded clones.

cdr3_aa cdr3_nt j_call d_call v_call clone_size
CASSSSGTGEQYF TGTGCCAGCAGCTCATCCGGGACAGGGGAGCAGTACTTC TRBJ2-7 TRBD1 TRBV7-8 -
CASSLGGASGELFF TGCGCCAGCAGTCTAGGGGGAGCCTCCGGGGAGCTGTTTTTT TRBJ2-2 - TRBV5-1 -
CASSRGSEQYF TGTGCCAGCTCTCGGGGTAGCGAGCAGTACTTC TRBJ2-7 - TRBV2 -
CASSSAGVYEQYF TGTGCCAGCAGTTCTGCAGGGGTGTACGAGCAGTACTTC TRBJ2-7 - TRBV12-3/TRBV12-4 -
CASGLAGQSTDTQYF TGTGCTAGTGGTTTGGCAGGTCAAAGCACAGATACGCAGTATTTT TRBJ2-3 - TRBV12-5 -
CAISPAQHF TGTGCCATCAGTCCGGCCCAGCATTTT TRBJ1-5 - TRBV10-3 -
CASSPHRRVERSNEKLFF TGCGCCAGCAGCCCACACCGCCGGGTGGAGCGGTCTAATGAAAAACTGTTTTTT TRBJ1-4 - TRBV5-1 -
CASSSRGRGENNEQFF TGTGCCAGTAGTTCTCGGGGGAGGGGGGAAAACAATGAGCAGTTCTTC TRBJ2-1 - TRBV19 -
CASRDGALEQYF TGTGCCAGTAGAGATGGGGCTCTCGAGCAGTACTTC TRBJ2-7 - TRBV19 -
CASSPPLGRAVEQFF TGTGCCAGCAGCCCCCCTCTGGGGAGGGCCGTTGAGCAGTTCTTC TRBJ2-1 TRBD2 TRBV3-1/TRBV3-2 -
CSGTTSGRAGEQFF TGCAGCGGCACGACTAGCGGGAGGGCCGGGGAGCAGTTCTTC TRBJ2-1 TRBD2 TRBV29-1 -
CASSYRQGAGGYTF TGTGCCAGCAGCTACCGACAGGGGGCGGGGGGCTACACCTTC TRBJ1-2 TRBD1 TRBV11-2 -
CASSQETADTQYF TGCGCCAGCAGCCAAGAGACAGCAGATACGCAGTATTTT TRBJ2-3 - TRBV4-1 -
CASSRNPQNRVPPDTQYF TGCGCCAGCAGCCGGAACCCCCAAAACAGGGTCCCTCCAGATACGCAGTATTTT TRBJ2-3 - TRBV5-1 -
CASSISQGFRETQYF TGTGCCAGTAGTATCAGTCAGGGGTTTAGAGAGACCCAGTACTTC TRBJ2-5 - TRBV19 -
CATSATDRGVGEQYF TGTGCCACCAGTGCCACGGACAGAGGGGTAGGCGAGCAGTACTTC TRBJ2-7 - TRBV24-1 -
CASSEVGGGSGQPQHF TGCGCCAGCAGTGAAGTGGGGGGAGGGAGCGGTCAGCCCCAGCATTTT TRBJ1-5 - TRBV10-2 -
CASTRLINPRRYNEQFF TGTGCCAGCACCCGACTGATAAACCCCCGTCGTTACAATGAGCAGTTCTTC TRBJ2-1 - TRBV2 once
CASSLKSRHVFEQYF TGTGCCAGCAGCCTAAAGTCGAGGCACGTTTTTGAGCAGTACTTC TRBJ2-7 - TRBV6-5 -
CASSPNSGINNEQFF TGTGCCAGCTCACCAAATAGCGGGATAAACAATGAGCAGTTCTTC TRBJ2-1 TRBD2 TRBV18 -
CASSPAREGTEAFF TGTGCCAGCTCACCGGCCAGGGAGGGCACTGAAGCTTTCTTT TRBJ1-1 - TRBV18 once
CASSHHSGSYTDTQYF TGTGCCAGCAGCCACCATAGCGGGTCCTACACAGATACGCAGTATTTT TRBJ2-3 TRBD2 TRBV7-9 -
CASSLGSQGLETQYF TGTGCCAGCAGCTTAGGATCACAGGGTTTGGAGACCCAGTACTTC TRBJ2-5 - TRBV11-2 -
CASSHPTGGGSSPLHF TGCGCCAGCAGCCACCCTACAGGGGGGGGGAGTTCACCCCTCCACTTT TRBJ1-6 TRBD1 TRBV4-1 -
CASSNPREAEAFF TGCGCCAGCAGCAACCCTAGGGAGGCGGAAGCTTTCTTT TRBJ1-1 - TRBV5-1 -
CAWSVGGDGGGPQHF TGTGCCTGGAGTGTGGGGGGGGACGGGGGAGGGCCCCAGCATTTT TRBJ1-5 - TRBV30 -
CATSDPGAGGYGYTF TGTGCCACCAGTGATCCTGGGGCAGGGGGTTATGGCTACACCTTC TRBJ1-2 TRBD1 TRBV24-1 -
CASSQVRGTMNTEAFF TGTGCCAGCAGCCAGGTCCGAGGGACAATGAACACTGAAGCTTTCTTT TRBJ1-1 - TRBV4-2 few
CASSSLPGQGYEQYF TGCGCCAGCAGCTCTTTACCGGGACAGGGGTACGAGCAGTACTTC TRBJ2-7 TRBD1 TRBV5-1 -
CASSLVSQAGNEQYF TGCGCCAGCAGCTTGGTCTCGCAGGCTGGCAACGAGCAGTACTTC TRBJ2-7 - TRBV5-1 -
CASSLVGSYNSPLHF TGTGCCAGCAGCTTGGTGGGCAGCTATAATTCACCCCTCCACTTT TRBJ1-6 - TRBV5-6 -
CASSFGQAQHF TGTGCCAGCAGTTTCGGACAGGCCCAGCATTTT TRBJ1-5 TRBD1 TRBV12-3/TRBV12-4 once
CASSVRYSNNEQFF TGTGCCAGCAGCGTACGGTACTCCAACAATGAGCAGTTCTTC TRBJ2-1 - TRBV9 -
CASSLTGVSGELFF TGTGCCAGCAGTTTGACAGGGGTATCCGGGGAGCTGTTTTTT TRBJ2-2 TRBD1 TRBV2 -
CAISDDRTALKRRSGNTIYF TGTGCCATCAGTGATGACCGGACAGCCCTGAAACGCCGCTCTGGAAACACCATATATTTT TRBJ1-3 - TRBV10-3 -
CASSPRTTGELFF TGTGCCAGCAGCCCACGGACTACCGGGGAGCTGTTTTTT TRBJ2-2 - TRBV9 -
CASTTVAGAYGYTF TGTGCCAGCACCACTGTCGCGGGGGCATATGGCTACACCTTC TRBJ1-2 - TRBV28 -
CASSQGTGTAPNYGYTF TGTGCCAGCAGCCAAGGGACAGGGACCGCTCCTAACTATGGCTACACCTTC TRBJ1-2 TRBD1 TRBV4-2 -
CASSLGQGGSEAFF TGCGCCAGCAGCTTGGGGCAGGGAGGCTCTGAAGCTTTCTTT TRBJ1-1 - TRBV5-1 -
CASSDYGRDYPNNEQFF TGTGCCAGCAGTGACTACGGGAGGGACTACCCTAACAATGAGCAGTTCTTC TRBJ2-1 TRBD2 TRBV6-4 once
CASSEYQRLQETQYF TGTGCCAGCAGTGAATATCAGCGACTCCAAGAGACCCAGTACTTC TRBJ2-5 - TRBV2 -
CASRLNYPGGRTEAFF TGTGCCAGCAGGCTGAATTATCCAGGGGGGAGGACTGAAGCTTTCTTT TRBJ1-1 TRBD1 TRBV27 -
CASSPYRAGEEEQYF TGTGCCAGTAGTCCCTATAGAGCGGGAGAAGAAGAGCAGTACTTC TRBJ2-7 TRBD2 TRBV19 -
CAISESGRDNQPQHF TGTGCCATCAGTGAGTCTGGCAGGGACAATCAGCCCCAGCATTTT TRBJ1-5 - TRBV10-3 once
CASSDGATQPQHF TGTGCCAGCAGTGATGGGGCCACGCAGCCCCAGCATTTT TRBJ1-5 - TRBV6-1 -
CASSSQENEQYF TGTGCCAGCAGTTCACAGGAAAACGAGCAGTACTTC TRBJ2-7 - TRBV2 few
CATSSGGTLSGANVLTF TGTGCCACCAGTTCAGGGGGCACCCTCTCTGGGGCCAACGTCCTGACTTTC TRBJ2-6 TRBD1 TRBV24-1 -